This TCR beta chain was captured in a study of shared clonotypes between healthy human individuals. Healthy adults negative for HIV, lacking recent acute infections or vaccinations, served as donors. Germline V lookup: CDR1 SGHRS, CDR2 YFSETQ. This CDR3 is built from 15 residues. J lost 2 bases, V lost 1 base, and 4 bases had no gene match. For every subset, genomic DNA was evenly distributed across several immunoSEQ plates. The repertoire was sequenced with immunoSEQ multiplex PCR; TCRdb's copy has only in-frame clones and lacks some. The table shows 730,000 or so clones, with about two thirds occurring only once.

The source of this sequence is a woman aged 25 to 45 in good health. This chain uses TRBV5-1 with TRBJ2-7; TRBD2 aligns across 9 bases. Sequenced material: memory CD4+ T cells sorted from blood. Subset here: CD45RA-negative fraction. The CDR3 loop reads CASSLSTSGPYEQYF. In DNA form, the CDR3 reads TGCGCCAGCAGCTTGTCGACTAGCGGACCCTACGAGCAGTACTTC.